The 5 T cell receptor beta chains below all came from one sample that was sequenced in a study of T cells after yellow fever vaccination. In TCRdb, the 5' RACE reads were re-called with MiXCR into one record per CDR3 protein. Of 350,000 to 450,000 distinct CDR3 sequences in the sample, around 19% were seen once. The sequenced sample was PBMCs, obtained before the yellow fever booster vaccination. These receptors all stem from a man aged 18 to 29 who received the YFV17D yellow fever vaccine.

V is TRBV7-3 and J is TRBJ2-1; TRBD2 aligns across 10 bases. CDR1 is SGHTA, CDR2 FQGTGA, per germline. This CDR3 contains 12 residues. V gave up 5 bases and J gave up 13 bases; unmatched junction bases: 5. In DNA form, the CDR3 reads TGTGCCAGCAGCGCTACTAGCGGGGCCCAGTTCTTC. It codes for CASSATSGAQFF.

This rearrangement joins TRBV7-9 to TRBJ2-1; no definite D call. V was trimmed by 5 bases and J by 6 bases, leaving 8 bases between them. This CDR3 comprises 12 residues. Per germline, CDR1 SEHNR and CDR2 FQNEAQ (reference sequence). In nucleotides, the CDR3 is TGTGCCAGCAGCCCGAGACTCAATGAGCAGTTCTTC. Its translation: CASSPRLNEQFF.

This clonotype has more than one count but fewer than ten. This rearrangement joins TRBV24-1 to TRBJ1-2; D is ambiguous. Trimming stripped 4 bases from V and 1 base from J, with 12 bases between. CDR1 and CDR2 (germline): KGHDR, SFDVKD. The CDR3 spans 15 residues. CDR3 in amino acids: CATSDPDGSNYGYTF. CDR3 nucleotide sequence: TGTGCCACCAGTGACCCCGATGGGAGTAACTATGGCTACACCTTC.

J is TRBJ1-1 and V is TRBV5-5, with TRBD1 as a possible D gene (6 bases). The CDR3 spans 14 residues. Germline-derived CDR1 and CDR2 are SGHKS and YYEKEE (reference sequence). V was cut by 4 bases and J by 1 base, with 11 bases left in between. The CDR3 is CASSRTAQNTEAFF. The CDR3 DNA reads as TGTGCCAGCAGCCGGACAGCTCAGAACACTGAAGCTTTCTTT.

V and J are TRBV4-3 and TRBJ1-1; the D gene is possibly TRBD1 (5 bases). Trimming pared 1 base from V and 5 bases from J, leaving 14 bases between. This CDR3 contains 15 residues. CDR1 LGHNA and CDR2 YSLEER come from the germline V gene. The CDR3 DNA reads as TGCGCCAGCAGCCAAGTTAAGGGGTTTGGGACTGAAGCTTTCTTT. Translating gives CASSQVKGFGTEAFF.